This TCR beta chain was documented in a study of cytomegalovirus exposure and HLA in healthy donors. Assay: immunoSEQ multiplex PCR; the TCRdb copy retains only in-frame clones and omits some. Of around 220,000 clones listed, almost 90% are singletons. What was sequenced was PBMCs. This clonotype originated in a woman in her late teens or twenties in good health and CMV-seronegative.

The CDR3 DNA sequence: TGCGCCAGCAGCCCAGGTCCCGCCGTTGGGACTAGCGGACGGGCCTACGAGCAGTACTTC. Protein product: CASSPGPAVGTSGRAYEQYF. V gene TRBV5-1 combines with J gene TRBJ2-7, with 11 bases identical to TRBD2. The CDR3 runs to 20 residues. Germline trimming cut 4 bases from V and 2 bases from J; bases unmatched to any gene: 20. The germline gives CDR1 SGHRS, CDR2 YFSETQ. The full variable domain, with the rest looked up from reference TRBV5-1 and TRBJ2-7, is KAGVTQTPRYLIKTRGQQVTLSCSPISGHRSVSWYQQTPGQGLQFLFEYFSETQRNKGNFPGRFSGRQFSNSRSEMNVSTLELGDSALYLCASSPGPAVGTSGRAYEQYFGPGTRLTVT.